This TCR beta chain was sequenced in a study of Graves' ophthalmopathy and Graves' hyperthyroidism. Amplified TCR beta CDR3 regions were obtained using RNA transcripts as template. After a first-round RT-PCR with HTBI primers, a second-round multiplex PCR was run. TCRdb used MiXCR to reprocess the multiplex PCR reads, holding one entry per CDR3 protein. Among about 200,000 distinct CDR3 sequences listed, approximately 28% were seen once. The CDR3 is 15 amino acids. The germline gives CDR1 PRHDT, CDR2 FYEKMQ (reference sequence). Trimming stripped 7 bases from V and 1 base from J, with 13 bases between. This clonotype has ten or more counts.

V is TRBV13 and J is TRBJ2-2; D ambiguous. The sequenced sample consisted of peripheral blood. This TCR derives from a middle-aged man with Graves' ophthalmopathy. For the CDR3, the DNA is TGTGCCAGCACCCCGCGTACTAAGAACACCGGGGAGCTGTTTTTT. Amino acid sequence: CASTPRTKNTGELFF.